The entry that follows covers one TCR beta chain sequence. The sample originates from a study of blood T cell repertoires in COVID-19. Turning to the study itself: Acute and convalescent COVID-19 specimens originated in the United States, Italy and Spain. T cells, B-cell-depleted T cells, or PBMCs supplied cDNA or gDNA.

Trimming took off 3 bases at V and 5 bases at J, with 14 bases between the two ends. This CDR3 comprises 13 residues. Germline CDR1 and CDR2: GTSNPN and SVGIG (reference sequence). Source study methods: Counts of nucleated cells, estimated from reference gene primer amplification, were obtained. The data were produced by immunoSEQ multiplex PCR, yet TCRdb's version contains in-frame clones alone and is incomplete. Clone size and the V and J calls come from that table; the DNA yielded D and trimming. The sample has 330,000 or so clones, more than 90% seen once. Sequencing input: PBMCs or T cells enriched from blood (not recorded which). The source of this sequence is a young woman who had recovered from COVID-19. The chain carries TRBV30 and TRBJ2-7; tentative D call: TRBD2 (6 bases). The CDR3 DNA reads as TGTGCCTGGAGCCAAAGGAGGAGGGACGAGCAGTACTTC. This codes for CAWSQRRRDEQYF.